This T cell receptor beta chain was captured in a study of blood T cell repertoires in COVID-19. About the study: From the United States, Italy and Spain came samples of acute and convalescent COVID-19.

Methods used by the authors: Amplification from reference gene primers served as the basis for estimated nucleated cell counts. Assay used: immunoSEQ multiplex PCR; TCRdb lists only in-frame clones, some missing. The V and J calls and the clone size are those of that table, but D and trimming were determined from the DNA. The sample carries under 95,000 clones, roughly 92% recorded once. The germline V gene has CDR1 MGHRA and CDR2 YSYEKL. This CDR3 contains 17 residues. V was pared by 3 bases and J by 4 bases, with 13 bases of the junction left unmatched. One Seattle source followed patients from active infection through their disease course.

The specimen was peripheral blood. This sequence joins TRBV4-1 and TRBJ2-5; TRBD1 aligns across 8 bases. The receptor comes from a man in his fifties with COVID-19, enrolled during active disease. The CDR3 region has the DNA TGCGCCAGCAGCCATGGACAGGGACCTCGGAGCGGAGAGACCCAGTACTTC. Residues: CASSHGQGPRSGETQYF.